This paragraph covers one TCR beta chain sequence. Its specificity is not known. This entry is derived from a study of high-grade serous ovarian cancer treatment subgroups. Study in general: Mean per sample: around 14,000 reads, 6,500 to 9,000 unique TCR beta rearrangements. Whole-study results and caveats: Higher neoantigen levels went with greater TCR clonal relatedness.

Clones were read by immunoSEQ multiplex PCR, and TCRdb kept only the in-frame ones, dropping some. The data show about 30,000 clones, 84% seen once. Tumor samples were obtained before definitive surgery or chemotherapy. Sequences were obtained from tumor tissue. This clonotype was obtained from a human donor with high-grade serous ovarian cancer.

The CDR3 sequence: CATSRDLGGANEQFF. CDR3 coding DNA: TGTGCCACCAGCAGAGATCTCGGGGGAGCGAATGAGCAGTTCTTC. The chain combines TRBV15 with TRBJ2-1; D might be TRBD2 (6 bases). CDR1 LNHNV and CDR2 YYDKDF come from the germline V gene (reference sequence). CDR3 size: 15 residues. Deletions cut 0 bases from V and 7 bases from J, with 13 bases between.